The next 27 T cell receptor beta chains were all read from a single sample in a study of cytomegalovirus exposure and HLA in healthy donors. The PCR employed 60 Vbeta primers together with 13 Jbeta primers. Assay used: immunoSEQ multiplex PCR; TCRdb lists only in-frame clones, some missing. Among 150,000 to 200,000 clones listed, 79% were seen once. The sequencing input was PBMCs. These receptors all come from a woman aged 45 to 65 in good health and CMV-seronegative.

The sample holds one count of this clone. CDR3 coding DNA: TGTGCCAGCAGCCAAGACCTGATCCCTACTCGCTACGAGCAGTACTTC. This sequence encodes CASSQDLIPTRYEQYF. This chain uses TRBV14 with TRBJ2-7, with D unclear. The length of the CDR3 is 16 residues. The ends were cut back, 0 bases at V and 3 bases at J, with 15 bases in the middle. CDR1 and CDR2 from the germline V gene are SGHDN and FVKESK.

V gene TRBV4-1 combines with J gene TRBJ2-2, with 9 nucleotides matching TRBD2. V lost 2 bases to trimming and J lost 4 bases; unmatched junction nucleotides: 5. Germline V lookup: CDR1 MGHRA, CDR2 YSYEKL. This CDR3 contains 16 residues. The CDR3 is CASSQPSGGPTGELFF. CDR3 in DNA: TGCGCCAGCAGCCAACCCAGCGGGGGGCCCACCGGGGAGCTGTTTTTT.

This clone was observed a handful of times. The chain has TRBV6-5 and TRBJ2-3; a weak D match, TRBD1 (5 bases). The germline CDR1 and CDR2 sequences are MNHEY and SVGAGI. The CDR3 consists of 13 residues. V was cut by 5 bases and J by 6 bases, with 12 bases left in between. For the CDR3, the DNA is TGTGCCAGCAGTCTTCAACAGGTTGATACGCAGTATTTT. Translating it yields CASSLQQVDTQYF.

The chain joins TRBV7-2 to TRBJ2-3; TRBD2 aligns across 9 bases. The V segment lost 7 bases and the J segment 1 base; nucleotides outside the gene matches: 15. Per the germline V gene, CDR1 is SGHTA and CDR2 is FQGNSA. The CDR3 runs 18 residues. The CDR3 sequence: CASTRGASGVRGTDTQYF. The CDR3 DNA sequence: TGTGCCAGCACCCGCGGGGCTAGCGGGGTACGGGGCACAGATACGCAGTATTTT.

The V and J genes are TRBV6-5 and TRBJ2-5; D gene uncertain. Germline V CDR1 and CDR2: MNHEY, SVGAGI. CDR3 length: 15 residues. Trimming took 0 bases from V and 5 from J, leaving 13 bases between them. The chain's CDR3 is CASSYSNRFRETQYF. The CDR3 DNA follows: TGTGCCAGCAGTTACTCGAATCGGTTTCGGGAGACCCAGTACTTC.

The V and J genes are TRBV6-1 and TRBJ2-7; D is perhaps TRBD1 (5 bases). The CDR3 is 15 amino acids. Between the trimmed V and J ends, which lost 6 bases and 1 base, there was a span of 16 bases. Germline lookup yields CDR1 MNHNS and CDR2 SASEGT. The CDR3 bases are TGTGCCAGCAGACCACCGACAGTCTTATCCTACGAGCAGTACTTC. This codes for CASRPPTVLSYEQYF.

A single count supports this clone. This chain connects TRBV4-3 to TRBJ2-1; a possible D gene is TRBD1 (6 bases). There are 16 residues in the CDR3. Between the trimmed V and J ends, which lost 4 bases and 9 bases, there was a span of 22 bases. The germline V gene has CDR1 LGHNA and CDR2 YSLEER. The CDR3 DNA reads TGCGCCAGCAGCCCTGGGCCAACGCGGGTGACAGGTGAGCAGTTCTTC. This translates into CASSPGPTRVTGEQFF.

The chain carries TRBV9 and TRBJ1-1, with unresolved D. Trimming stripped 0 bases from V and 1 base from J, with 7 bases between. Germline CDR1 SGDLS, CDR2 YYNGEE. The CDR3 extends over 14 amino acids. The CDR3, as DNA: TGTGCCAGCAGCGTAGTTTCAGAGAACACTGAAGCTTTCTTT. Amino acids: CASSVVSENTEAFF.

V gene TRBV30 combines with J gene TRBJ1-5; D perhaps matches TRBD1 (6 bases). Germline CDR1 is GTSNPN and CDR2 is SVGIG (reference sequence). The CDR3 sequence is 16 residues long. Trimming took 2 bases from V and 4 from J, leaving 18 bases between them. In DNA, the CDR3 is TGTGCCTGGAGTAGGGGAGGGGGAGCAGTAAATCAGCCCCAGCATTTT. Residues: CAWSRGGGAVNQPQHF.

This clone was recorded a few times. This chain uses TRBV6-4 with TRBJ2-2; D is uncertain. CDR1 MRHNA and CDR2 SNTAGT come from the germline V gene. CDR3 length: 14 amino acids. Trimming stripped 5 bases from V and 4 bases from J, with 11 bases between. The CDR3 reads CASSKTEFTGELFF. CDR3 in DNA: TGTGCCAGCAGTAAAACAGAATTCACCGGGGAGCTGTTTTTT.

The chain combines TRBV19 with TRBJ1-1; D is unclear. CDR3 length: 13 amino acids. CDR1 and CDR2 (germline): LNHDA, SQIVND (reference sequence). V lost 4 bases, J lost 2 bases, and 8 bases lay in between. Here the CDR3 DNA reads TGTGCCAGTAGTAGACAAACCAACACTGAAGCTTTCTTT. Its translation is CASSRQTNTEAFF.

The gene calls are TRBV7-9 and TRBJ2-7, with 10 bases that match TRBD2. This CDR3 has 16 amino acids. From germline, CDR1 is SEHNR and CDR2 FQNEAQ (reference sequence). V lost 5 bases, J lost 3 bases, and 10 bases stayed unmatched. The CDR3 bases are TGTGCCAGCAGCCTACGGTTAGCGGGGGGCCACTACGAGCAGTACTTC. Its translation is CASSLRLAGGHYEQYF.

The chain carries TRBV4-2 and TRBJ1-1; D possibly corresponds to TRBD1 (5 bases). The length of the CDR3 is 15 residues. Germline V gene lookup returns CDR1 LGHNA and CDR2 YNFKEQ. V lost 0 bases to trimming and J lost 3 bases, with 11 bases between them. The CDR3 loop reads CASSQDARGYTEAFF. The CDR3 DNA reads TGTGCCAGCAGCCAAGACGCTAGGGGATACACTGAAGCTTTCTTT.

The genes are TRBV2 and TRBJ2-1, with 7 bases fitting TRBD1. CDR3 size: 15 residues. Germline CDR1 reads SNHLY; CDR2 reads FYNNEI. V shed 6 bases and J 5 bases; nucleotides not matched to a gene: 10. The CDR3 coding sequence is TGTGCCAGCAGCGCCGACAGGGTTCTTAACAATGAGCAGTTCTTC. This encodes CASSADRVLNNEQFF.

The rearrangement links TRBV14 to TRBJ2-7; possibly TRBD1 for D (5 bases). Trimming pared 1 base from V and 7 bases from J, leaving 14 bases between. CDR3 length: 14 residues. The germline CDR1 and CDR2 sequences are SGHDN and FVKESK. The CDR3 sequence is CASSQAHGAGEQYF. CDR3 DNA: TGTGCCAGCAGCCAAGCCCATGGGGCTGGAGAGCAGTACTTC. Complete variable domain (other parts from reference TRBV14 and TRBJ2-7): EAGVTQFPSHSVIEKGQTVTLRCDPISGHDNLYWYRRVMGKEIKFLLHFVKESKQDESGMPNNRFLAERTGGTYSTLKVQPAELEDSGVYFCASSQAHGAGEQYFGPGTRLTVT.

The CDR3 here is CASSSRTSGRYTGELFF. CDR3 nucleotides: TGTGCCAGCAGCTCCCGGACTAGCGGGAGGTACACCGGGGAGCTGTTTTTT. The genes are TRBV7-8 and TRBJ2-2; 14 nucleotides agree with TRBD2. Looked up from germline, CDR1 is SGHVS and CDR2 is FQNEAQ. This CDR3 has 17 residues. V gave up 4 bases and J gave up 3 bases; unmatched junction bases: 4. The full variable domain, completed using reference TRBV7-8 and TRBJ2-2, is GAGVSQSPRYKVAKRGQDVALRCDPISGHVSLFWYQQALGQGPEFLTYFQNEAQLDKSGLPSDRFFAERPEGSVSTLKIQRTQQEDSAVYLCASSSRTSGRYTGELFFGEGSRLTVL.

The V call is TRBV19, the J call TRBJ2-3, with D possibly matching TRBD1 (6 bases). The CDR3 is 16 amino acids. V dropped 3 bases and J dropped 3 bases, with 16 bases sitting between them. Germline assignment: CDR1 LNHDA and CDR2 SQIVND (reference sequence). CDR3 in DNA: TGTGCCAGTAGTATTGGGTCCGGGCAGGGGACAGATACGCAGTATTTT. This encodes CASSIGSGQGTDTQYF.

The genes are TRBV2 and TRBJ2-3; 12 positions agree with TRBD2. The germline CDR1 and CDR2 sequences are SNHLY and FYNNEI. There are 17 residues in the CDR3. J lost 0 bases, V lost 7 bases, and 8 bases had no gene match. The CDR3 loop reads CASIGLAGHASTDTQYF. In DNA, the CDR3 is TGTGCCAGCATTGGACTAGCGGGGCACGCTAGCACAGATACGCAGTATTTT.

The sample holds one count of this clone. The chain employs TRBV27 and TRBJ1-5; D is undetermined. Trimming took 6 bases from V and 2 from J, leaving 17 bases between them. The CDR3 runs 16 residues. In germline, CDR1 is MNHEY, CDR2 SMNVEV (reference sequence). CDR3 amino acids: CASSRGTGRGNQPQHF. Written as DNA, the CDR3 is TGTGCCAGCAGCCGAGGAACGGGGAGGGGCAATCAGCCCCAGCATTTT.

The V gene is TRBV4-2, the J gene TRBJ2-2, with 7 bases identical to TRBD1. This CDR3 contains 17 residues. Trimming cost V 4 bases and J 3 bases; bases outside gene matches: 11. CDR1 and CDR2 from the germline V gene are LGHNA and YNFKEQ. Written as DNA, the CDR3 is TGTGCCAGCAGCCCCAACCGACAGGGATGGGACACCGGGGAGCTGTTTTTT. It translates to CASSPNRQGWDTGELFF.

The V gene is TRBV21-1, the J gene TRBJ1-1. TRBV21-1 is classified as a pseudogene. The CDR3 covers 16 residues. CDR3 DNA: TGTGCCAGCAGCAACCACATTGCCGAGGTGAACACTGAAGCTTTCTTT. Amino acids: CASSNHIAEVNTEAFF.

This clone came up once. The chain couples TRBV25-1 to TRBJ2-1, with D perhaps matching TRBD2 (6 bases). V lost 2 bases, J lost 0 bases, and 11 bases lay in between. Germline V gene sequence: CDR1 MGHDK, CDR2 SYGVNS. The CDR3 is 16 amino acids. CDR3: CASSEGGSGSYNEQFF. CDR3 DNA: TGTGCCAGCAGTGAAGGGGGTAGCGGCTCCTACAATGAGCAGTTCTTC. Supplemented by reference TRBV25-1 and TRBJ2-1, the full variable domain reads EADIYQTPRYLVIGTGKKITLECSQTMGHDKMYWYQQDPGMELHLIHYSYGVNSTEKGDLSSESTVSRIRTEHFPLTLESARPSHTSQYLCASSEGGSGSYNEQFFGPGTRLTVL.

The CDR3 DNA follows: TGCGCCAGCACTGGATCAGGGTACAATGAGCAGTTCTTC. Its translation is CASTGSGYNEQFF. This sequence joins TRBV5-1 and TRBJ2-1, with D possibly matching TRBD1 (5 bases). The germline V and J ends were trimmed by 6 bases and 4 bases, with 11 bases remaining between them. CDR3 size: 13 residues. In germline, CDR1 is SGHRS, CDR2 YFSETQ. The full variable domain, in which reference TRBV5-1 and TRBJ2-1 provide the parts outside the CDR3, is KAGVTQTPRYLIKTRGQQVTLSCSPISGHRSVSWYQQTPGQGLQFLFEYFSETQRNKGNFPGRFSGRQFSNSRSEMNVSTLELGDSALYLCASTGSGYNEQFFGPGTRLTVL.

This clone was detected once. The gene calls are TRBV7-6 and TRBJ2-5; tentative D call: TRBD2 (7 bases). This CDR3 has 16 residues. CDR1 SGHVS and CDR2 FNYEAQ come from the germline V gene. V was trimmed by 1 base and J by 1 base, leaving 13 bases between them. CDR3 loop: CASSLVGGGGQETQYF. CDR3 coding DNA: TGTGCCAGCAGCTTAGTAGGGGGGGGTGGCCAAGAGACCCAGTACTTC. The full variable domain, in which reference TRBV7-6 and TRBJ2-5 provide the parts outside the CDR3, is GAGVSQSPRYKVTKRGQDVALRCDPISGHVSLYWYRQALGQGPEFLTYFNYEAQQDKSGLPNDRFSAERPEGSISTLTIQRTEQRDSAMYRCASSLVGGGGQETQYFGPGTRLLVL.

This rearrangement joins TRBV2 to TRBJ1-5; D gene unclear. There are 13 residues in the CDR3. Trimming removed 7 bases from V and 1 base from J, with 8 bases in between. Germline CDR1 SNHLY, CDR2 FYNNEI. The CDR3 nucleotides are TGTGCCAGCACTCGACTGAGCAATCAGCCCCAGCATTTT. It specifies CASTRLSNQPQHF.

The chain joins TRBV27 to TRBJ1-5, with no clear D. The CDR3 is 14 residues long. V lost 4 bases, J lost 0 bases, and 7 bases lay in between. In germline, CDR1 is MNHEY, CDR2 SMNVEV (reference sequence). CDR3 sequence: CASSSVSSNQPQHF. CDR3 nucleotides: TGTGCCAGCAGTTCAGTATCTAGCAATCAGCCCCAGCATTTT.

The rearrangement uses TRBV4-2 and TRBJ2-3, with a tentative D call TRBD1 (5 bases). The CDR3 loop spans 13 amino acids. V was clipped by 3 bases and J by 2 bases, with 6 bases between them. Germline CDR1 reads LGHNA; CDR2 reads YNFKEQ. The CDR3 DNA sequence: TGTGCCAGCAGCCAGGGGCCCACAGATACGCAGTATTTT. Translation gives CASSQGPTDTQYF.